The rows below give T cell receptor beta chains drawn from one sample of a study of blood T cell repertoires in COVID-19. Sequenced by immunoSEQ multiplex PCR; TCRdb stores in-frame clones only, minus some. This table holds roughly 140,000 clones, around 87% found once. Sequenced material: PBMCs or T cells enriched from blood (not recorded which). The receptors derive from a man aged 55 to 70 who had recovered from COVID-19. CDR3s include the opening cysteine and the closing phenylalanine or tryptophan. The D gene is left open where the match is weak. Clone size is given for some rows only: seen once, a few or many times, or a class if the clone is expanded.

TRBJ2-1 NA NA TRBV18 TGTGCCAGCTCACCCCCGGGCCCCAAGCGGGTCTACAATGAGCAGTTCTTC CASSPPGPKRVYNEQFF
TRBJ2-6 NA NA TRBV30 TGTGCCTGGAAGCATGCTGGGGCCAACGTCCTGACTTTC CAWKHAGANVLTF
TRBJ2-3 TRBD1 NA TRBV7-8 TGTGCCAGCAGCCGACGGACAGGCTTAGGTTCAGATACGCAGTATTTT CASSRRTGLGSDTQYF
TRBJ2-5 NA NA TRBV5-5 TGTGCCACCAGATTAGGGGGAGGGGCTTGGGAGACCCAGTACTTC CATRLGGGAWETQYF
TRBJ1-5 TRBD1 NA TRBV7-8 TGTGCCAGCAGCGCCACAGGGGGGGATCAGCCCCAGCATTTT CASSATGGDQPQHF
TRBJ2-3 TRBD1 NA TRBV11-1 TGTGCCAGCAGACTGACAGGGTTTTTGGCAGATACGCAGTATTTT CASRLTGFLADTQYF
TRBJ2-7 NA few TRBV3-1/TRBV3-2 TGTGCCAGCACCCGCGGAGAGGGCTACGAGCAGTACTTC CASTRGEGYEQYF
TRBJ2-3 NA NA TRBV5-1 TGCGCCAGCAGCTTGATTAACTCTGAAGATACGCAGTATTTT CASSLINSEDTQYF
TRBJ1-2 TRBD1 NA TRBV11-2 TGTGCCAGCAGTCAGGCAATCACAGGGGGGAACACCTTC CASSQAITGGNTF
TRBJ2-2 NA NA TRBV3-1/TRBV3-2 TGTGCCAGCAGCCGGCGGTCCGGGGAGCTGTTTTTT CASSRRSGELFF
TRBJ1-3 NA NA TRBV9 TGTGCCAGCACAGGGAACCACACCATATATTTT CASTGNHTIYF
TRBJ1-1 NA once TRBV6-1 TGTGCCAGCAGCCGGACAGTGGCTGAAGCTTTCTTT CASSRTVAEAFF
TRBJ1-3 TRBD1 NA TRBV5-1 TGCGCCAGCAGCACGGGACAGGGAAACACCATATATTTT CASSTGQGNTIYF
TRBJ2-1 TRBD1 NA TRBV19 TGTGCCAGTAGTAGACCTATGGGACAGGGCGGCGAGCAGTTCTTC CASSRPMGQGGEQFF
TRBJ2-7 NA NA TRBV5-1 TGCGCCAGCCGGCGATCCGGGGAATCCTACGAGCAGTACTTC CASRRSGESYEQYF
TRBJ2-5 TRBD2 NA TRBV4-2 TGTGCCAGCAGCCAAACGGGACTAGCGGGAGGGCCTGAGACCCAGTACTTC CASSQTGLAGGPETQYF
TRBJ2-5 TRBD2 NA TRBV27 TGTGCCAGCAGGACTAGCGGCCAAGAGACCCAGTACTTC CASRTSGQETQYF
TRBJ2-5 NA NA TRBV20-1 TGCAGTGCAGGGGCAGAGACCCAGTACTTC CSAGAETQYF
TRBJ1-5 TRBD1 NA TRBV28 TGTGCCAGCAGTTCTCCTCGGGACAGAAATCAGCCCCAGCATTTT CASSSPRDRNQPQHF
TRBJ1-1 NA NA TRBV18 TGTGCCAGCTCACTAACGAGACAGTCCCCTACCGGGAACACTGAAGCTTTCTTT CASSLTRQSPTGNTEAFF
TRBJ2-1 TRBD2 NA TRBV24-1 TGTGCCACCAGTGCGTCTAGCGGACCTTGGGGCAATGAGCAGTTCTTC CATSASSGPWGNEQFF
TRBJ1-2 NA NA TRBV10-3 TGTGCCACGGGGAACGGACAGCTGGCATATGGCTACACCTTC CATGNGQLAYGYTF